The following is a T cell receptor beta chain sequence with its context. This record comes from a study of blood T cell repertoires in COVID-19. Across the study: Acute-phase and convalescent COVID-19 samples originated in the United States, Italy and Spain. Sample material is recorded as cDNA or gDNA derived from T cells, B-cell-depleted T cells, or PBMCs.

This CDR3 is built from 15 residues. The germline V gene has CDR1 SGHRS and CDR2 YFSETQ. Trimming took off 0 bases at V and 5 bases at J, with 14 bases between the two ends. In the original workflow: Using reference gene primer amplification, nucleated cell counts were estimated. The repertoire was sequenced with immunoSEQ multiplex PCR; TCRdb's copy has only in-frame clones and lacks some. V and J calls and clone size come straight from that table; D and trimming were deduced from the DNA. The table includes 130,000 or so clones, around 89% detected once. This chain connects TRBV5-1 to TRBJ1-2; weak D call: TRBD1 (6 bases). The sample taken for sequencing was peripheral blood. This TCR derives from a man aged 50-60 years with acute or convalescent COVID-19. Here the CDR3 reads CASSLEDSVPYGYTF. CDR3 sequence (DNA): TGCGCCAGCAGCTTGGAGGACAGCGTCCCATATGGCTACACCTTC.